The rows below give T cell receptor beta chains drawn from one sample of a study of blood T cell repertoires in COVID-19. Only in-frame clones appear in the TCRdb table, and some are missing; sequencing was by immunoSEQ multiplex PCR. The data contain around 65,000 clones, 80% to 85% of them singletons. Material for sequencing was peripheral blood. These TCRs come from a human donor in a cohort sampled during active COVID-19. Each CDR3 is given with its conserved first and last residue. The D gene is left open where the match is weak. Only some rows state a clone size, as once, few, many or a class for expanded clones.

V	size	D	J	CDR3	DNA
TRBV2	-	-	TRBJ1-4	CASSEALGQGTTNEKLFF	TGTGCCAGCAGTGAAGCGCTAGGGCAGGGAACAACTAATGAAAAACTGTTTTTT
TRBV4-1	-	TRBD2	TRBJ2-3	CASSQDSGTFLAGLPDTQYF	TGCGCCAGCAGCCAAGATTCCGGAACCTTCTTAGCGGGGCTTCCAGATACGCAGTATTTT
TRBV4-1	few	TRBD1	TRBJ1-6	CASSQSLTGGGSPLHF	TGCGCCAGCAGCCAATCCCTGACAGGGGGCGGTTCACCCCTCCACTTT
TRBV2	-	-	TRBJ1-6	CASSTLQGNNSPLHF	TGTGCCAGCAGTACCTTACAGGGAAATAATTCACCCCTCCACTTT
TRBV9	-	TRBD2	TRBJ2-1	CASSVVGTSGYNEQFF	TGTGCCAGCAGCGTAGTCGGGACTAGCGGCTACAATGAGCAGTTCTTC
TRBV28	-	-	TRBJ1-4	CASSQQGFLATNEKLFF	TGTGCCAGCAGCCAACAGGGATTCTTAGCAACTAATGAAAAACTGTTTTTT
TRBV7-9	-	TRBD1	TRBJ2-1	CASSSLRGSSYNEQFF	TGTGCCAGCAGCTCTCTCAGGGGGAGCTCCTACAATGAGCAGTTCTTC
TRBV19	few	-	TRBJ1-2	CASSIAGYGYTF	TGTGCCAGTAGTATCGCAGGCTATGGCTACACCTTC
TRBV27	-	TRBD1	TRBJ2-1	CASSLGGYYEQFF	TGTGCCAGCTCCTTAGGGGGCTACTATGAGCAGTTCTTC
TRBV5-6	-	-	TRBJ2-7	CASSFLYEQYF	TGTGCCAGCAGCTTTCTGTACGAGCAGTACTTC
TRBV9	-	-	TRBJ2-1	CASSVGGAATYNEQFF	TGTGCCAGCAGCGTAGGTGGAGCTGCTACTTACAATGAGCAGTTCTTC
TRBV6-6	-	TRBD1	TRBJ2-7	CATGTDLAYEQYF	TGTGCCACCGGGACAGACTTAGCCTACGAGCAGTACTTC
TRBV6-6	-	TRBD1	TRBJ2-6	CASSLQPWDRDSFGANVLTF	TGTGCCAGCAGTCTCCAACCCTGGGACAGGGATTCCTTCGGGGCCAACGTCCTGACTTTC
TRBV18	-	-	TRBJ1-2	CASSPLQGDYGYTF	TGTGCCAGCTCGCCGCTACAGGGTGACTATGGCTACACCTTC
TRBV28	-	TRBD2	TRBJ2-7	CASSLRALLDSGSYEQYF	TGTGCCAGCAGTTTAAGGGCCTTGCTTGATAGCGGGTCCTACGAGCAGTACTTC
TRBV10-3	-	TRBD1	TRBJ2-7	CAIRPGQGVEQYF	TGTGCCATCAGGCCGGGACAGGGAGTCGAGCAGTACTTC
TRBV28	-	-	TRBJ2-6	CASSPQTSGANVLTF	TGTGCCAGCAGTCCACAGACCTCTGGGGCCAACGTCCTGACTTTC
TRBV7-8	-	-	TRBJ2-5	CASSWRTTQETQYF	TGTGCCAGCAGCTGGCGGACAACCCAAGAGACCCAGTACTTC
TRBV30	-	-	TRBJ2-1	CAWNYGGLNEQFF	TGTGCCTGGAACTACGGCGGTTTGAATGAGCAGTTCTTC
TRBV27	-	TRBD1	TRBJ2-1	CASSWPGQAPGYEQFF	TGTGCCAGCAGCTGGCCGGGACAGGCCCCCGGGTATGAGCAGTTCTTC
TRBV11-2	-	-	TRBJ2-3	CASSLIRDKTDTQYF	TGTGCCAGCAGCCTTATCCGGGACAAAACAGATACGCAGTATTTT
TRBV27	few	TRBD1	TRBJ1-2	CASSFYDRGHGYTF	TGTGCCAGCAGTTTTTACGACAGGGGGCACGGCTACACCTTC
TRBV19	-	-	TRBJ2-3	CASSIDTASRGKDTQYF	TGTGCCAGTAGTATAGATACCGCTAGCCGAGGGAAAGATACGCAGTATTTT
TRBV19	once	-	TRBJ1-1	CASSTTETLIIGDAEAFF	TGTGCCAGTAGTACTACGGAGACGTTAATCATCGGGGATGCTGAAGCTTTCTTT
TRBV6-6	-	-	TRBJ1-2	CASTGQANYGYTF	TGTGCCAGTACAGGCCAAGCTAACTATGGCTACACCTTC
TRBV7-9	-	TRBD2	TRBJ2-3	CASRDGLVSDTQYF	TGTGCCAGCAGAGACGGACTAGTTTCAGATACGCAGTATTTT
TRBV5-1	once	-	TRBJ2-5	CASRASPGAQETQYF	TGCGCCAGCAGGGCATCCCCTGGGGCCCAAGAGACCCAGTACTTC
TRBV6-5	-	TRBD1	TRBJ1-1	CASSYWTGGTTEAFF	TGTGCCAGCAGTTACTGGACAGGGGGGACCACTGAAGCTTTCTTT
TRBV27	-	-	TRBJ2-7	CASSSQGKILYEQYF	TGTGCCAGCAGTTCCCAGGGGAAAATCCTCTACGAGCAGTACTTC
TRBV27	-	-	TRBJ2-7	CASSYGVSYEQYF	TGTGCCAGCTCGTACGGGGTCAGCTACGAGCAGTACTTC
TRBV16	-	-	TRBJ2-1	CASSIQYNEQFF	TGTGCCAGCAGTATTCAGTACAATGAGCAGTTCTTC
TRBV30	-	-	TRBJ1-5	CAWSSGRVKTQPQHF	TGTGCCTGGAGTAGTGGGAGGGTTAAGACCCAGCCCCAGCATTTT
TRBV5-1	-	TRBD1	TRBJ1-2	CASSLDGQVNYGYTF	TGCGCCAGCAGCTTGGATGGACAGGTTAACTATGGCTACACCTTC
TRBV18	-	-	TRBJ1-1	CASSPLRPQGERNTEAFF	TGTGCCAGCTCACCACTTAGGCCCCAGGGTGAAAGGAACACTGAAGCTTTCTTT
TRBV6-2/TRBV6-3	-	TRBD1	TRBJ1-5	CASSYPADRQPQHF	TGTGCCAGCAGTTACCCCGCGGACAGGCAGCCCCAGCATTTT
TRBV3-1/TRBV3-2	-	TRBD2	TRBJ2-1	CASSPLAGKAVNEQFF	TGTGCCAGCAGCCCCCTAGCGGGAAAAGCCGTCAATGAGCAGTTCTTC
TRBV24-1	-	-	TRBJ2-3	CATSERGRGGTDTQYF	TGTGCCACCAGTGAAAGGGGCAGGGGGGGCACAGATACGCAGTATTTT
TRBV28	once	TRBD1	TRBJ2-7	CASGIYAGTGTYEQYF	TGTGCCAGCGGCATTTACGCCGGGACAGGCACCTACGAGCAGTACTTC
TRBV6-5	-	TRBD1	TRBJ1-2	CASSYSIQGGGYTF	TGTGCCAGCAGTTACTCGATACAGGGGGGTGGCTACACCTTC
TRBV9	-	-	TRBJ2-7	CASSVGDSATYEQYF	TGTGCCAGCAGCGTAGGGGACTCCGCGACTTACGAGCAGTACTTC
TRBV9	once	TRBD1	TRBJ2-5	CASNAGTAQETQYF	TGTGCCAGCAACGCTGGGACAGCTCAAGAGACCCAGTACTTC